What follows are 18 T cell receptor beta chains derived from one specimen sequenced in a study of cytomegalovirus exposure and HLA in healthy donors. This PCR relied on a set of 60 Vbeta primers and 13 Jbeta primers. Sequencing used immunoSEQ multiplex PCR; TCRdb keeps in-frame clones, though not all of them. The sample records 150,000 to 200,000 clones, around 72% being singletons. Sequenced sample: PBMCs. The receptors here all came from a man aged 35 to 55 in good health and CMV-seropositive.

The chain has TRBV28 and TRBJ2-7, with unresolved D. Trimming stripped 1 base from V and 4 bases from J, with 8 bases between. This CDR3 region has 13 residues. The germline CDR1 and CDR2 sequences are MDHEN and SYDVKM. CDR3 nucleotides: TGTGCCAGCAGTTTATTACTTAATTACGAGCAGTACTTC. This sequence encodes CASSLLLNYEQYF.

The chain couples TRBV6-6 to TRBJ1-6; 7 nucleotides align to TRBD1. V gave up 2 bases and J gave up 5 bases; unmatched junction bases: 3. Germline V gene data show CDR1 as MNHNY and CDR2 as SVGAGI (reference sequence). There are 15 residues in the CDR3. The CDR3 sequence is CASSYPGQNNSPLHF. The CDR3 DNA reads TGTGCCAGCAGTTACCCGGGACAGAATAATTCACCCCTCCACTTT.

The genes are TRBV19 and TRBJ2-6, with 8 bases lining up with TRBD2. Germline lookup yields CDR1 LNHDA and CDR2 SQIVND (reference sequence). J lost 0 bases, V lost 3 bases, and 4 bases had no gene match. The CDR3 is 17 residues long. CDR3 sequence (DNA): TGTGCCAGTAGTATCGTAGCGGGACCCTCTGGGGCCAACGTCCTGACTTTC. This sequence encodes CASSIVAGPSGANVLTF.

As DNA, the CDR3 is TGTGCCAGCAGCGCGACAGGGGGAAGAGGGTATGGCTACACCTTC. It encodes CASSATGGRGYGYTF. The chain has TRBV7-8 and TRBJ1-2; 9 positions match TRBD1. Germline loops: CDR1 SGHVS, CDR2 FQNEAQ. The junction had 9 bases not matched to a gene; V was cut back by 5 bases and J by 5 bases. CDR3 length equals 15 residues.

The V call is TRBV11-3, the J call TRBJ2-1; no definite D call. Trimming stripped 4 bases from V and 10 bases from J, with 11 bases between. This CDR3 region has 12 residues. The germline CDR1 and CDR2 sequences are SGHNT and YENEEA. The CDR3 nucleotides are TGTGCCAGCAGCTCACCCACACAGGAGCAGTTCTTC. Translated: CASSSPTQEQFF.

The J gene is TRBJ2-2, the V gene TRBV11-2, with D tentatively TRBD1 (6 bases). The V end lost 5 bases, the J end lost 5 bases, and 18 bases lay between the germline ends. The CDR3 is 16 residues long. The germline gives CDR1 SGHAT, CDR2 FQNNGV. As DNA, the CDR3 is TGTGCCAGCAGCCTCCAGGGCAGGGGTCTGACCGGGGAGCTGTTTTTT. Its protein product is CASSLQGRGLTGELFF.

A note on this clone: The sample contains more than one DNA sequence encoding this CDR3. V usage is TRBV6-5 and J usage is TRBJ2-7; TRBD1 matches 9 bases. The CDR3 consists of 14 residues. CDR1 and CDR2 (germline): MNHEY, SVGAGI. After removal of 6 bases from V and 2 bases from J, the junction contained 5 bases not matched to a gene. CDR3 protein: CASRPGQGAYEQYF. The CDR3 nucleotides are TGTGCCAGCAGACCGGGACAGGGTGCCTACGAGCAGTACTTC.

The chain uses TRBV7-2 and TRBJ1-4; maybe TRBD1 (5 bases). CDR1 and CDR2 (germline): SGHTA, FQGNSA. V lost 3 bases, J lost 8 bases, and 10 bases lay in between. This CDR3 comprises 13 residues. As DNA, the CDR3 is TGTGCCAGCAGCTTGGGGGGAGGAGAAAAACTGTTTTTT. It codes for CASSLGGGEKLFF. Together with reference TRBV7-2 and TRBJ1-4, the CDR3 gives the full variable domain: GAGVSQSPSNKVTEKGKDVELRCDPISGHTALYWYRQSLGQGLEFLIYFQGNSAPDKSGLPSDRFSAERTGGSVSTLTIQRTQQEDSAVYLCASSLGGGEKLFFGSGTQLSVL.

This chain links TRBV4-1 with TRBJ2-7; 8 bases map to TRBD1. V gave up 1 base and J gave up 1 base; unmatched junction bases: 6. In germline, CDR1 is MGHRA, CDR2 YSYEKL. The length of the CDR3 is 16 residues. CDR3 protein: CASSQVRGQGSYEQYF. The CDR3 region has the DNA TGCGCCAGCAGCCAAGTTCGCGGACAGGGTTCCTACGAGCAGTACTTC.

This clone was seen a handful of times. The CDR3 nucleotides are TGTGCCAGCAGTGATCAATTCTACGAGCAGTACTTC. Translating it yields CASSDQFYEQYF. V gene TRBV6-1 combines with J gene TRBJ2-7; the D is unclear. The germline V gene encodes CDR1 MNHNS and CDR2 SASEGT. This CDR3 has 12 amino acids. The V end lost 3 bases, the J end lost 3 bases, and 6 bases lay between the germline ends.

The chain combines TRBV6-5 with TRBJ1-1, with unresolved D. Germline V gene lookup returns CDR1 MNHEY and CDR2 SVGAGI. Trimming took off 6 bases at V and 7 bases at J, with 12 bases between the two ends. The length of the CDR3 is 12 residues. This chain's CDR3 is CASSLGRGEAFF. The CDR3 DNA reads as TGTGCCAGCAGCCTGGGCCGGGGTGAAGCTTTCTTT.

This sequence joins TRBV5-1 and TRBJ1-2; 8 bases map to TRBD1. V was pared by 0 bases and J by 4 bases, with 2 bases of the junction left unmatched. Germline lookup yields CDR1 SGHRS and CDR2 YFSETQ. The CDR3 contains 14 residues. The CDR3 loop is CASSLGQGTYGYTF. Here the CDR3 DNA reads TGCGCCAGCAGCTTGGGACAGGGGACCTATGGCTACACCTTC.

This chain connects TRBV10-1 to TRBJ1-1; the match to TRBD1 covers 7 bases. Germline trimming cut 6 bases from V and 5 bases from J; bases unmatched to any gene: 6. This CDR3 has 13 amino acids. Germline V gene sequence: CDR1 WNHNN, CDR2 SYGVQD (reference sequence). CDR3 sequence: CASRETGLTEAFF. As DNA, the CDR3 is TGCGCCAGCAGAGAGACAGGGTTGACTGAAGCTTTCTTT.

The CDR3 loop is CASSSWTGLNTEAFF. In DNA, the CDR3 is TGTGCCAGCAGTTCCTGGACAGGGTTGAACACTGAAGCTTTCTTT. V gene TRBV6-5 combines with J gene TRBJ1-1; 8 nucleotides line up with TRBD1. The CDR3 contains 15 residues. V lost 4 bases to trimming and J lost 0 bases; unmatched junction nucleotides: 4. The germline V gene encodes CDR1 MNHEY and CDR2 SVGAGI.

CDR3 loop: CASSHDSTGNQETQYF. The CDR3 coding sequence is TGCGCCAGCAGTCATGACTCGACAGGGAACCAAGAGACCCAGTACTTC. The chain joins TRBV4-1 to TRBJ2-5; 7 bases are a match to TRBD1. The CDR3 spans 16 residues. Per the germline V gene, CDR1 is MGHRA and CDR2 is YSYEKL. The ends lost 6 bases at V and 0 bases at J; junction bases unmatched: 10.

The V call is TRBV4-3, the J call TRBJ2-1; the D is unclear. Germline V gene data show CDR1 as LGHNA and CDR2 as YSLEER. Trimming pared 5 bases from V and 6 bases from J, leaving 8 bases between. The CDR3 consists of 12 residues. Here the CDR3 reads CASSILSNEQFF. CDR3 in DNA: TGCGCCAGCAGCATTTTGAGCAATGAGCAGTTCTTC.

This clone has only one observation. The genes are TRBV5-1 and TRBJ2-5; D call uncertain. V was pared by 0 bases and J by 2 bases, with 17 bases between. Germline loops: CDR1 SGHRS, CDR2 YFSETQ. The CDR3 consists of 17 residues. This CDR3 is CASSLGGQPFGQETQYF. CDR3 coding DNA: TGCGCCAGCAGCTTGGGAGGCCAGCCCTTTGGGCAAGAGACCCAGTACTTC.

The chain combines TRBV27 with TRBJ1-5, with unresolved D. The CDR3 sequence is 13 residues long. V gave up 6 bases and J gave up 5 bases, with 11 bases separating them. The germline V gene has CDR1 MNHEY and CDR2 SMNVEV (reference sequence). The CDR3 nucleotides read TGTGCCAGCAGCTGGGCTGGCGATCAGCCCCAGCATTTT. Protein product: CASSWAGDQPQHF.